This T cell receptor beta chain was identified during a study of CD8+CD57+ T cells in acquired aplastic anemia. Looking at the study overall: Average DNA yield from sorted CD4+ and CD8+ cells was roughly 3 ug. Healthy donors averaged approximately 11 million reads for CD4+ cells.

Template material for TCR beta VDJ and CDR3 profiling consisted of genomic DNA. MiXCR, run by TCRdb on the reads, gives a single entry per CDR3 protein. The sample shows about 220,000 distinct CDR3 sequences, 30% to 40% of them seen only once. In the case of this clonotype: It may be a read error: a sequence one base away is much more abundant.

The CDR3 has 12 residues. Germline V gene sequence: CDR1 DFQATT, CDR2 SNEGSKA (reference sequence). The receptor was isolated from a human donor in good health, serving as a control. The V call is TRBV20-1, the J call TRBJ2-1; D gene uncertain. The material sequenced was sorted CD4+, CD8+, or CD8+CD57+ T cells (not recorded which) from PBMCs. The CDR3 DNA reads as TGCAGTGCTAGTACCGGGTACAATGAGCGGTTCTTC. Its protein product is CSASTGYNERFF.